These 29 T cell receptor beta chains share one sample of origin, sequenced in a study of blood T cells in healthy people across ages. Primers used in a second PCR of about 6 to 11 cycles were a sample-barcoded 5' primer and a J-beta primer mix. TCRdb independently ran MiXCR on the 5' RACE reads; one entry per CDR3 protein. The sample holds approximately 810,000 distinct CDR3 sequences, around 36% seen once. Material for sequencing was blood. The receptors shown here come from a man aged 18 to 30 in good health.

This clonotype showed up just a few times. This chain links TRBV28 with TRBJ2-1; 7 bases line up with TRBD2. After removal of 6 bases from V and 8 bases from J, the junction contained 7 bases not matched to a gene. This CDR3 comprises 13 residues. Looked up from germline, CDR1 is MDHEN and CDR2 is SYDVKM. The CDR3 is CASSHGLVDEQFF. CDR3 sequence (DNA): TGTGCCAGCAGCCACGGACTAGTCGATGAGCAGTTCTTC.

This clonotype has more than one count but fewer than ten. The rearrangement joins TRBV12-3 or TRBV12-4 to TRBJ2-7; weak D call: TRBD2 (6 bases). The V and J ends lost 0 bases and 6 bases respectively, with 9 bases between them. The CDR3 sequence is 13 residues long. The CDR3 is CASSLAGGVEQYF. CDR3 DNA: TGTGCCAGCAGTTTAGCGGGAGGTGTCGAGCAGTACTTC.

There are many counts of this clonotype. This chain uses TRBV4-2 with TRBJ1-2, with TRBD1 matching 9 bases. Germline loops: CDR1 LGHNA, CDR2 YNFKEQ. V was clipped by 0 bases and J by 7 bases; unmatched bases: 12. The length of the CDR3 is 17 residues. The CDR3 sequence is CASSQELTGGMKRGYTF. The CDR3 DNA follows: TGTGCCAGCAGCCAAGAGCTGACAGGGGGAATGAAGCGTGGCTACACCTTC.

In its sample, this clonotype was seen a few times. This chain links TRBV7-2 with TRBJ2-1; perhaps TRBD2 as D (6 bases). Trimming stripped 6 bases from V and 1 base from J, with 13 bases between. CDR3 length equals 15 residues. Germline V CDR1 and CDR2: SGHTA, FQGNSA. The CDR3 reads CASSLSSESYNEQFF. CDR3 bases: TGTGCCAGCAGTCTCTCTAGCGAATCCTACAATGAGCAGTTCTTC.

As to this clonotype: This may come from a read error, since a much larger clone is one base off. The chain is built from TRBV20-1 and TRBJ2-1, with D unresolved. The CDR3 runs to 14 residues. Germline-derived CDR1 and CDR2 are DFQATT and SNEGSKA (reference sequence). V was shortened by 0 bases and J by 10 bases, with 16 bases between the two germline ends. As DNA, the CDR3 is TGCAGTGCTAGAGAAACTGACTTCTCCTACGAGCAGTTCTTC. This sequence encodes CSARETDFSYEQFF.

This clonotype was seen a few times. The chain employs TRBV12-3 or TRBV12-4 and TRBJ1-1; 9 bases align to TRBD1. V dropped 3 bases and J dropped 6; count of bases not matched to a gene: 8. This CDR3 is 15 amino acids long. The CDR3 nucleotides read TGTGCCAGCAGTTTGCTAGGGACAGGGAAGGCTGAAGCTTTCTTT. It codes for CASSLLGTGKAEAFF.

As to this clonotype: Compared with germline, one end of the junction differs, possibly owing to a read error. The chain uses TRBV20-1 and TRBJ2-2; D gene ambiguous. The V gene's germline CDR1 is DFQATT and CDR2 SNEGSKA (reference sequence). This CDR3 spans 11 amino acids. The CDR3 DNA sequence: TGCAGTGCTAGGAACTCCGGAGAGCTGTTTTTT. As protein: CSARNSGELFF.

The table lists this clonotype with a few counts. V usage is TRBV5-6 and J usage is TRBJ1-3; TRBD1 might be the D (5 bases). CDR3 size: 16 residues. The germline gives CDR1 SGHDT, CDR2 YYEEEE. V gave up 4 bases and J gave up 0 bases, with 14 bases separating them. The CDR3 spells CASSPALGPSGNTIYF. For the CDR3, the DNA is TGTGCCAGCAGCCCCGCCTTGGGGCCCTCTGGAAACACCATATATTTT.

V gene TRBV27 combines with J gene TRBJ1-5; 8 bases agree with TRBD1. The V segment lost 6 bases and the J segment 1 base; nucleotides outside the gene matches: 11. Germline CDR1 reads MNHEY; CDR2 reads SMNVEV (reference sequence). There are 17 residues in the CDR3. The CDR3 DNA reads as TGTGCCAGCAGCTCCGGACAGGGAGATGCAAGCAATCAGCCCCAGCATTTT. It translates to CASSSGQGDASNQPQHF.

CDR3 bases: TGTGCCAGCAATCCTGAGAGTGGCTATGGCTACACCTTC. Translating gives CASNPESGYGYTF. The V and J genes are TRBV6-6 and TRBJ1-2; D gene ambiguous. This CDR3 contains 13 residues. Germline CDR1 MNHNY, CDR2 SVGAGI (reference sequence). Trimming took 7 bases from V and 4 from J, leaving 13 bases between them.

The chain is built from TRBV10-3 and TRBJ2-5; possibly TRBD1 for D (5 bases). The CDR3 runs to 15 residues. CDR1 and CDR2 from the germline V gene are ENHRY and SYGVKD. V was cut by 3 bases and J by 5 bases, with 16 bases left in between. CDR3 amino acids: CAISDFQGSEETQYF. As DNA, the CDR3 is TGTGCCATCAGTGATTTTCAGGGTTCCGAGGAGACCCAGTACTTC.

This chain joins TRBV24-1 and TRBJ2-1; D may be TRBD1 or TRBD2 (6 bases each). The J call may not be correct, given that the DNA end is closer to TRBJ2-7. CDR1 KGHDR and CDR2 SFDVKD come from the germline V gene. The length of the CDR3 is 14 residues. The CDR3 here is CATSGRGLYNEQYF. CDR3 nucleotide sequence: TGTGCCACCAGTGGGAGGGGGTTGTATAATGAGCAGTACTTC.

The V and J genes are TRBV2 and TRBJ2-7; D ambiguous. The CDR3 is 13 residues long. Trimming removed 1 base from V and 5 bases from J, with 9 bases in between. Germline CDR1 and CDR2: SNHLY and FYNNEI. The CDR3 DNA sequence: TGTGCCAGCAGTGAAGAGGGTTTTGACGAGCAGTACTTC. This codes for CASSEEGFDEQYF.

The gene calls are TRBV5-1 and TRBJ2-7; 7 bases match TRBD2. Germline V gene data show CDR1 as SGHRS and CDR2 as YFSETQ. There are 14 residues in the CDR3. V was clipped by 4 bases and J by 7 bases; unmatched bases: 11. The CDR3 nucleotides are TGCGCCAGCAGCCAGCGACTAGCCTACAATGAGCAGTACTTC. It yields the protein CASSQRLAYNEQYF. The full variable domain, rest sourced from reference TRBV5-1 and TRBJ2-7, is KAGVTQTPRYLIKTRGQQVTLSCSPISGHRSVSWYQQTPGQGLQFLFEYFSETQRNKGNFPGRFSGRQFSNSRSEMNVSTLELGDSALYLCASSQRLAYNEQYFGPGTRLTVT.

This clonotype was picked up one time. A much larger clone lies a single base off, so this may be a read error. J is TRBJ2-7 and V is TRBV10-2; 8 bases map to TRBD2. The CDR3 totals 15 residues. Germline CDR1 reads WSHSY; CDR2 reads SAAADI. The J segment lost 7 bases and the V segment lost 4 bases, leaving 12 bases of the junction unmatched. CDR3 amino acids: CASSAGTSIVNEQYF. CDR3 coding DNA: TGCGCCAGCAGTGCCGGGACTAGTATAGTGAATGAGCAGTACTTC.

CDR3 in DNA: TGCAGTGCTACGACTAGCAATGAGCAGTACTTC. Its protein product is CSATTSNEQYF. The chain has TRBV20-1 and TRBJ2-5, with TRBD2 matching over 7 bases. The germline V gene encodes CDR1 DFQATT and CDR2 SNEGSKA (reference sequence). CDR3 length equals 11 residues. Trimming at V came to 4 bases and at J to 11 bases, leaving 7 bases not matched to a gene.

This rearrangement joins TRBV20-1 to TRBJ2-1, with 8 bases fitting TRBD2. The V and J ends lost 1 base and 6 bases, in that order; junction bases with no gene match: 2. The CDR3 sequence is 13 residues long. Germline values: CDR1 DFQATT, CDR2 SNEGSKA (reference sequence). CDR3 sequence reads: CSARAGTSNEQFF. The CDR3 region has the DNA TGCAGTGCTAGAGCCGGGACTAGCAATGAGCAGTTCTTC.

The chain employs TRBV7-9 and TRBJ2-1; 8 nucleotides align to TRBD1. With V trimmed by 7 bases and J by 3 bases, 11 bases remained unmatched. This CDR3 has 16 amino acids. Germline CDR1 is SEHNR and CDR2 is FQNEAQ (reference sequence). CDR3 residues: CASTPDRGWDYNEQFF. CDR3 DNA sequence: TGTGCCAGCACCCCCGACAGGGGATGGGACTACAATGAGCAGTTCTTC.

On this clonotype: Possible read error: a much larger clone is one base away. V gene TRBV7-8 combines with J gene TRBJ1-2; no definite D call. Germline V gene sequence: CDR1 SGHVS, CDR2 FQNEAQ. The CDR3 contains 16 residues. As DNA, the CDR3 is TGTGCCGGCAGCTTAGCGCCGGAACCTACTAACTATGGCTACACCTTC. It encodes CAGSLAPEPTNYGYTF.

This clonotype was found a few times. J is TRBJ2-2 and V is TRBV20-1; D is unresolved. The germline V gene encodes CDR1 DFQATT and CDR2 SNEGSKA (reference sequence). The CDR3 sequence is 15 residues long. V was shortened by 1 base and J by 3 bases, with 12 bases between the two germline ends. The CDR3 loop reads CSARGESPYTGELFF. CDR3 in DNA: TGCAGTGCTAGAGGGGAAAGTCCGTACACCGGGGAGCTGTTTTTT.

On this clonotype: The junction and the germline gene differ at one end; a read error may be behind it. This rearrangement joins TRBV7-7 to TRBJ2-5; D is undetermined. Germline lookup yields CDR1 SSHAT and CDR2 FNYEAQ (reference sequence). The CDR3 has 14 amino acids. The CDR3 DNA follows: TGTGCTAGCAGCTTCGGCAGGACCCAAGAGACCCAGTACTTC. This encodes CASSFGRTQETQYF.

On this clonotype: One base away lies a much larger clone, so this may be a sequencing read error. The chain joins TRBV5-1 to TRBJ2-5; TRBD1 is a possible D gene (6 bases). CDR1 is SGHRS and CDR2 is YFSETQ in the germline V gene. V lost 0 bases and J lost 11, with 17 bases in between. CDR3 length: 14 residues. The CDR3 region has the DNA TGCGCCAGCAGCTTGGACCAGGGGAACTACAAGCAGTACTTC. This gives the protein CASSLDQGNYKQYF.

The rearrangement joins TRBV29-1 to TRBJ1-4, with D maybe TRBD1 (5 bases). CDR1 and CDR2 from the germline V gene are SQVTM and ANQGSEA. CDR3 size: 15 residues. V was pared by 3 bases and J by 8 bases, with 19 bases between. The CDR3 DNA reads TGCAGCGTTGAGGGCAGTCGGGGGTTTGGCGAAAAACTGTTTTTT. Encoded protein: CSVEGSRGFGEKLFF.

At least ten counts were recorded for this clonotype. The J gene is TRBJ2-1, the V gene TRBV4-3; D perhaps matches TRBD2 (7 bases). V was pared by 1 base and J by 2 bases, with 12 bases between. Looked up from germline, CDR1 is LGHNA and CDR2 is YSLEER. CDR3 length: 16 amino acids. The CDR3 sequence: CASSQVGGATYNEQFF. Written as DNA, the CDR3 is TGCGCCAGCAGCCAAGTGGGGGGGGCCACCTACAATGAGCAGTTCTTC.

In its sample, this clonotype was seen a few times. The chain uses TRBV29-1 and TRBJ2-1, with 9 bases identical to TRBD2. Gene TRBJ2-7 matches the end of the DNA better, so the J call may be wrong. Germline V gene data show CDR1 as SQVTM and CDR2 as ANQGSEA. CDR3 length equals 16 residues. This chain's CDR3 is CSVGRSGGSSYNEQYF. The CDR3 nucleotides are TGCAGCGTTGGACGAAGCGGGGGGAGCTCCTACAATGAGCAGTACTTC.

The chain recombines TRBV5-1 with TRBJ2-4; D could derive from TRBD1 or TRBD2 (6 bases each). This CDR3 has 15 residues. V was clipped by 0 bases and J by 7 bases, with 14 bases between them. Germline CDR1 is SGHRS and CDR2 is YFSETQ. CDR3 DNA sequence: TGCGCCAGCAGCTTGGATCCGGGGGCAAGGAACATTCAGTACTTC. Translating it yields CASSLDPGARNIQYF.

This clonotype was observed at least ten times. This chain joins TRBV2 and TRBJ2-1; TRBD2 aligns across 10 bases. The CDR3 extends over 19 amino acids. The ends lost 4 bases at V and 0 bases at J; junction bases unmatched: 12. Per the germline V gene, CDR1 is SNHLY and CDR2 is FYNNEI. CDR3 sequence reads: CASSGMDNSGGRSYNEQFF. Here the CDR3 DNA reads TGTGCCAGCAGTGGAATGGACAATAGCGGGGGGCGCTCCTACAATGAGCAGTTCTTC.

This CDR3 is CASRQGGSGNTEAFF. CDR3 bases: TGCGCCAGCAGACAGGGGGGGTCCGGGAACACTGAAGCTTTCTTT. V gene TRBV4-3 combines with J gene TRBJ1-1, with 8 bases identical to TRBD1. The germline CDR1 and CDR2 sequences are LGHNA and YSLEER. The CDR3 is 15 amino acids. After removal of 6 bases from V and 1 base from J, the junction contained 7 bases not matched to a gene.

This clonotype was recorded a few times. The chain uses TRBV5-1 and TRBJ2-3; D is undetermined. Trimming stripped 5 bases from V and 3 bases from J, with 19 bases between. CDR3 length equals 16 residues. Germline V gene sequence: CDR1 SGHRS, CDR2 YFSETQ. Here the CDR3 DNA reads TGCGCCAGCAGTCAAATGTTCGGGTATCTAACAGATACGCAGTATTTT. This encodes CASSQMFGYLTDTQYF.